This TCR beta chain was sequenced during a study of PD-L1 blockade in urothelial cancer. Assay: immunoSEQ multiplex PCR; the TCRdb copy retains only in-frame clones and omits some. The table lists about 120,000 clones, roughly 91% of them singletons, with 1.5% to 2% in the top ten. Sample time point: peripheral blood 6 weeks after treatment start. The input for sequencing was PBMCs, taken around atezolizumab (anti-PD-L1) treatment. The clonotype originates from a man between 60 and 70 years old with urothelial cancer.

As DNA, the CDR3 is TGTGCCAGCTCACCACCTAGCGGGAGTGGGGAGCAGTACTTC. Protein product: CASSPPSGSGEQYF. The chain has TRBV18 and TRBJ2-7; 9 bases fit TRBD2. In germline, CDR1 is KGHSH, CDR2 LQKENI. There are 14 residues in the CDR3. Trimming at V came to 0 bases and at J to 7 bases, leaving 4 bases not matched to a gene.